The TCR beta chain under discussion was sequenced for a study of blood T cell repertoires in COVID-19. Everyone who took part was roughly 18 to 89 years old, and they came from about two dozen US areas. The protocol was immunoSEQ multiplex PCR, while the TCRdb copy is restricted to in-frame clones and leaves out a portion. The sample records approximately 340,000 clones, roughly 90% being singletons. V was clipped by 5 bases and J by 0 bases, with 7 bases between them. Germline V gene lookup returns CDR1 SGHVS and CDR2 FQNEAQ. This CDR3 is built from 13 residues. This chain links TRBV7-8 with TRBJ1-1; unclear D gene. The sequenced sample consisted of PBMCs or T cells enriched from blood (not recorded which). This TCR came from a woman between 40 and 50 years old who had been exposed to COVID-19. CDR3 DNA sequence: TGTGCCAGCAGCCGTATAGTGAACACTGAAGCTTTCTTT. Translation gives CASSRIVNTEAFF.